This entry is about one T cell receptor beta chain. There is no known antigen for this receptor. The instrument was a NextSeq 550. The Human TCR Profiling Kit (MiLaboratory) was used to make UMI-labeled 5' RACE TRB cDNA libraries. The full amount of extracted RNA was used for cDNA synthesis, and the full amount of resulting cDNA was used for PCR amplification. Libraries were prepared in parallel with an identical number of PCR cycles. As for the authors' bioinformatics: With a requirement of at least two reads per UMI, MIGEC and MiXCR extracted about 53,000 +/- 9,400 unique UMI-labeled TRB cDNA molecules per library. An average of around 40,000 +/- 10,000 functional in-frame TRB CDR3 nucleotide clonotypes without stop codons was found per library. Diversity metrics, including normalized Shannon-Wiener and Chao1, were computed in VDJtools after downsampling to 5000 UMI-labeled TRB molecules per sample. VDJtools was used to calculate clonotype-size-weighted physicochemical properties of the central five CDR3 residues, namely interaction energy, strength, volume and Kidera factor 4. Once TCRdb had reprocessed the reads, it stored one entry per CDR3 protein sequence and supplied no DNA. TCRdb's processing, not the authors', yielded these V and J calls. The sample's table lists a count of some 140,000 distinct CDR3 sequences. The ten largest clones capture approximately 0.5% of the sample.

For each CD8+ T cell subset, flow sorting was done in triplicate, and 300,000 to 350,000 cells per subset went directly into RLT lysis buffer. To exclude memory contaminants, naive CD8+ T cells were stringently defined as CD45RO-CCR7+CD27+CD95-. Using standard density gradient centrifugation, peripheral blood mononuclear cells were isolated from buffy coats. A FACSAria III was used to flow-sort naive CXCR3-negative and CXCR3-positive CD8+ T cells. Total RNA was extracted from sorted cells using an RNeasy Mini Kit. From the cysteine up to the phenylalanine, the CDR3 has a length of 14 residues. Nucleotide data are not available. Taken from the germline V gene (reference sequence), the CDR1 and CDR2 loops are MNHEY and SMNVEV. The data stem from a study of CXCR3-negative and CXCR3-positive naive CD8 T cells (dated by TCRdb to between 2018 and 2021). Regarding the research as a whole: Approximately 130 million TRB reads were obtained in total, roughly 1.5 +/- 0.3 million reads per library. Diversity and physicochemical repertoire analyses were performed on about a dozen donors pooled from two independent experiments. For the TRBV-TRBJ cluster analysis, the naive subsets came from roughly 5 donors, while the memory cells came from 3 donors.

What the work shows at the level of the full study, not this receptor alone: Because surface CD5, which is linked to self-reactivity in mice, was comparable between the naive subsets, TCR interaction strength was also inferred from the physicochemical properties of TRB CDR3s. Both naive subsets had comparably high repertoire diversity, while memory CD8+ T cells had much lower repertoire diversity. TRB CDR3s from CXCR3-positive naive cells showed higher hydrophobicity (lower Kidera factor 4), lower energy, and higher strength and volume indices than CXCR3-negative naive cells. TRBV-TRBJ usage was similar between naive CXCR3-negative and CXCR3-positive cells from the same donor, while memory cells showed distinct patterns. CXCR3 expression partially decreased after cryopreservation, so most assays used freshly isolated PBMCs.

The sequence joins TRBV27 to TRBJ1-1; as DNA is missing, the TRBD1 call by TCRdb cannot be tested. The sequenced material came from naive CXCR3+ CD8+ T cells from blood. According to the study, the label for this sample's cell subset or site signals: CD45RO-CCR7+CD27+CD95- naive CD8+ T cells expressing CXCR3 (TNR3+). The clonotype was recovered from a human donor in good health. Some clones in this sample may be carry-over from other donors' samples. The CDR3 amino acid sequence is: CASSYVGRGTEAFF.